This TCR beta chain is drawn from a study of shared clonotypes between healthy human individuals. Overall study findings and caveats: There were few donors, and this limited the genetic and exposure-history diversity represented. An expected dependence of interdonor clonotype sharing on sequencing depth was noted.

In the case of this clone: The antigen is unknown. Since a far larger clone is one base different, this is likely a read error. The sample holds other DNA sequences that translate to the same CDR3.

V gave up 6 bases and J gave up 5 bases; unmatched junction bases: 7. The germline V gene encodes CDR1 MNHEY and CDR2 SMNVEV (reference sequence). The length of the CDR3 is 14 residues. Sequenced by immunoSEQ multiplex PCR; TCRdb stores in-frame clones only, minus some. The sample yields 450,000 to 650,000 clones, around 78% seen once. Sequencing was performed on PBMCs. The V call is TRBV27, the J call TRBJ2-7; 10 positions agree with TRBD2. This TCR came from a woman between 40 and 55 years old in good health. Some clones in this sample may be carry-over from other donors' samples. CDR3 loop: CASSEAGGPHEQYF. The CDR3 bases are TGTGCCAGCAGCGAAGCGGGAGGGCCTCACGAGCAGTACTTC.